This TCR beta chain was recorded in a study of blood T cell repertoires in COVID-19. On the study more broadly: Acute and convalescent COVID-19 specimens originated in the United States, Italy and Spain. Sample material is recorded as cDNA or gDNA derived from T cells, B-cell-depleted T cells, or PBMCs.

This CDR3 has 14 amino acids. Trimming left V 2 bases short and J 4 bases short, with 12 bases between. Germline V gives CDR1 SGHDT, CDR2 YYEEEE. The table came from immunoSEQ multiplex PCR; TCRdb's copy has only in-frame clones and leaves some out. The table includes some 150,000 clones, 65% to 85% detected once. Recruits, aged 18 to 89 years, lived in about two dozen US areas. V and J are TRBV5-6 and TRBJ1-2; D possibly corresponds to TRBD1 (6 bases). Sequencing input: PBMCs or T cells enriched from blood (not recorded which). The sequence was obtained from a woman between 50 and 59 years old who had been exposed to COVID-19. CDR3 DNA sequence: TGTGCCAGCAGCTTTCAGGGGCCTACCTATGGCTACACCTTC. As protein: CASSFQGPTYGYTF.